These 8 T cell receptor beta chains originate from one sample sequenced in a study of T cell clonotyping in hematopoietic cell transplantation. Profiled with immunoSEQ multiplex PCR; TCRdb holds only in-frame clones, not every one. The sample includes about 36,000 clones, about 95% of them seen just once. Specified time point: recipient sample about 28 days before transplant, after cytoreduction. The sequencing here drew on peripheral blood mononuclear cells, taken before stem cell transplant. Source of these receptors: a man in his forties with chronic myeloid leukemia. Some clones in this sample may be carry-over from other donors' samples.

V is TRBV10-3 and J is TRBJ2-7; 8 nucleotides line up with TRBD1. The CDR3 loop spans 15 amino acids. The ends lost 10 bases at V and 3 bases at J; junction bases unmatched: 14. The germline V gene has CDR1 ENHRY and CDR2 SYGVKD. The CDR3 spells CATLPGGLASYEQYF. CDR3 sequence (DNA): TGTGCCACCTTGCCAGGGGGCCTAGCCAGCTACGAGCAGTACTTC.

The J gene is TRBJ1-2, the V gene TRBV5-5; possible D gene TRBD1, 5 bases. CDR1 SGHKS and CDR2 YYEKEE come from the germline V gene (reference sequence). This CDR3 contains 17 residues. V was shortened by 1 base and J by 8 bases, with 24 bases between the two germline ends. CDR3 bases: TGTGCCAGCAGCTTGAGCGACGGGGCTTGGGTTTCGGAAGGCTACACCTTC. Translated, it gives CASSLSDGAWVSEGYTF. Filled out from reference TRBV5-5 and TRBJ1-2, the complete variable domain reads DAGVTQSPTHLIKTRGQQVTLRCSPISGHKSVSWYQQVLGQGPQFIFQYYEKEERGRGNFPDRFSARQFPNYSSELNVNALLLGDSALYLCASSLSDGAWVSEGYTFGSGTRLTVV.

This sequence joins TRBV7-8 and TRBJ1-6, with no clear D. V was cut by 8 bases and J by 7 bases, with 18 bases left in between. Germline V gene data show CDR1 as SGHVS and CDR2 as FQNEAQ. The CDR3 extends over 15 amino acids. CDR3 nucleotides: TGTGCCAGCTTAAGAGGGCGGCAAGGAAATTCACCCCTCCACTTT. Its protein is CASLRGRQGNSPLHF. The whole variable domain, filled in from reference TRBV7-8 and TRBJ1-6, reads GAGVSQSPRYKVAKRGQDVALRCDPISGHVSLFWYQQALGQGPEFLTYFQNEAQLDKSGLPSDRFFAERPEGSVSTLKIQRTQQEDSAVYLCASLRGRQGNSPLHFGNGTRLTVT.

The chain is built from TRBV19 and TRBJ2-6; D is unclear. The length of the CDR3 is 12 residues. V was trimmed by 6 bases and J by 1 base, leaving 1 base between them. From germline, CDR1 is LNHDA and CDR2 SQIVND (reference sequence). The DNA of the CDR3 is TGTGCCAGTAGGTCTGGGGCCAACGTCCTGACTTTC. Protein: CASRSGANVLTF.

This sequence joins TRBV10-3 and TRBJ1-5; D perhaps matches TRBD1 (6 bases). Germline V gene data show CDR1 as ENHRY and CDR2 as SYGVKD. CDR3 size: 15 residues. V was shortened by 2 bases and J by 7 bases, with 15 bases between the two germline ends. CDR3 coding DNA: TGTGCCATCAGTGAGGCAGGGGATGGGGGGCAGCCCCAGCATTTT. The encoded protein is CAISEAGDGGQPQHF.

The V and J genes are TRBV30 and TRBJ1-1, with TRBD1 matching 7 bases. The CDR3 is 13 amino acids. Per the germline V gene, CDR1 is GTSNPN and CDR2 is SVGIG (reference sequence). The V gene end was trimmed by 5 bases and the J gene end by 4 bases; junction bases not matched to a gene: 7. CDR3 protein: CAWDRVEGTEAFF. The CDR3 coding sequence is TGTGCCTGGGACAGGGTGGAGGGCACTGAAGCTTTCTTT.

The V gene is TRBV6-1, the J gene TRBJ2-7; the match to TRBD1 covers 7 bases. V dropped 4 bases and J dropped 4; count of bases not matched to a gene: 7. In germline, CDR1 is MNHNS, CDR2 SASEGT. The CDR3 covers 14 residues. CDR3 in DNA: TGTGCCAGCAGTGGTAGACAGGGAGATTACGAGCAGTACTTC. Translating gives CASSGRQGDYEQYF.

The rearrangement links TRBV11-2 to TRBJ1-2; TRBD1 aligns across 8 bases. V dropped 4 bases and J dropped 4; count of bases not matched to a gene: 5. The CDR3 consists of 14 residues. The germline V gene encodes CDR1 SGHAT and CDR2 FQNNGV. This CDR3 is CASSSWTGIYGYTF. DNA for the CDR3: TGTGCCAGCAGCTCCTGGACAGGGATCTATGGCTACACCTTC.